These T cell receptor beta chains were read from a single sample in a study of beta chain features in type 1 diabetes. Profiled with immunoSEQ multiplex PCR; TCRdb holds only in-frame clones, not every one. The repertoire holds around 360,000 clones, around 12% seen once, with 0.0095% to 0.011% in the top ten. Source material: naive CD4+ T cells from blood. The receptors derive from a woman under 30 with type 1 diabetes. Each CDR3 is given with its conserved first and last residue. Each record gives: J gene, V gene, clone size, D gene, CDR3 DNA, CDR3 protein. The D gene is left open where the match is weak. Some rows mark clone size as missing; the rest say once, few, many or name a class of expanded clone.

TRBJ2-5	TRBV9	few	NA	TGTGCCAGCAGCGCCGAGATTCAAGAGACCCAGTACTTC	CASSAEIQETQYF
TRBJ1-3	TRBV9	NA	NA	TGTGCCAGCAGCGTAGAACCGGGTTCTGGAAACACCATATATTTT	CASSVEPGSGNTIYF
TRBJ2-3	TRBV11-2	few	NA	TGTGCCAGCAGCTTAGTTGGCGGCAGTTCAGATACGCAGTATTTT	CASSLVGGSSDTQYF
TRBJ2-7	TRBV30	few	TRBD1	TGTGCCTGGAGCAGGGGGAACTACGAGCAGTACTTC	CAWSRGNYEQYF
TRBJ2-1	TRBV11-2	few	NA	TGTGCCAGCAGCTTAGATCCTTACGGGGCCTACAATGAGCAGTTCTTC	CASSLDPYGAYNEQFF
TRBJ1-4	TRBV11-1	NA	NA	TGTGCCAGCCGCGGCGGGGAAAAACTGTTTTTT	CASRGGEKLFF
TRBJ1-1	TRBV5-1	few	TRBD1	TGCGCCAGCAGTCCTTCCGACAGGGGCGAAGCTTTCTTT	CASSPSDRGEAFF
TRBJ1-1	TRBV25-1	NA	NA	TGTGCCAGTAGGAAGGGGGGGGCGGCTATCACTGAAGCTTTCTTT	CASRKGGAAITEAFF
TRBJ2-3	TRBV9	few	NA	TGTGCCAGCACGCCGCCCGGGGATACGCAGTATTTT	CASTPPGDTQYF
TRBJ2-7	TRBV30	NA	NA	TGTGCCTGGAGCCGAAGGCGGCTTCCACACTACGAGCAGTACTTC	CAWSRRRLPHYEQYF
TRBJ2-1	TRBV5-6	NA	TRBD2	TGTGCCAGCAGCTCGGGACTAGCCGTGAGCTCCTACAATGAGCAGTTCTTC	CASSSGLAVSSYNEQFF
TRBJ2-5	TRBV9	NA	NA	TGTGCCAGCAGAGAAACAGGGTCGGAGACCCAGTACTTC	CASRETGSETQYF
TRBJ2-7	TRBV28	few	NA	TGTGCCAGCAGTTGGACAGCCTCCTACGAGCAGTACTTC	CASSWTASYEQYF
TRBJ2-3	TRBV19	NA	TRBD2	TGTGCCAGTAGACAAGCTAGCGGGAGGGCAGATACGCAGTATTTT	CASRQASGRADTQYF
TRBJ2-7	TRBV27	few	NA	TGTGCCAGCACTCCCGAGGCCTACGAGCAGTACTTC	CASTPEAYEQYF
TRBJ2-7	TRBV15	few	TRBD1	TGTGCCACCAGCAGAGATCAGGGAGACAGGGCGTACGAGCAGTACTTC	CATSRDQGDRAYEQYF
TRBJ1-1	TRBV29-1	few	NA	TGCAGCGCCTTGGGGGACAAGAACACTGAAGCTTTCTTT	CSALGDKNTEAFF
TRBJ1-2	TRBV5-4	few	TRBD1	TGTGCCAGCAGTTGGACAGGGAATGGCTACACCTTC	CASSWTGNGYTF
TRBJ2-5	TRBV18	few	TRBD1	TGTGCCAGCTCACCATGGCTGGACAGGAAACAAGAGACCCAGTACTTC	CASSPWLDRKQETQYF
TRBJ1-2	TRBV5-1	few	NA	TGCGCCAGCAGCTTGGCCGGGAACTATGGCTACACCTTC	CASSLAGNYGYTF
TRBJ2-1	TRBV29-1	few	TRBD2	TGCAGCGCTCGAGGGACTAGCGGGGACCGCTACAATGAGCAGTTCTTC	CSARGTSGDRYNEQFF
TRBJ2-7	TRBV28	few	TRBD2	TGTGCCAGCTCAACCTCTAGCGGGAGTAGATACGAGCAGTACTTC	CASSTSSGSRYEQYF
TRBJ1-4	TRBV4-3	NA	NA	TGCGCCAGCAGCCAAGATCCCCCGACAGGCAAAACGGAAAAACTGTTTTTT	CASSQDPPTGKTEKLFF
TRBJ2-5	TRBV4-3	NA	NA	TGCGCCAGCAGCCAGGGCTCGACGTCTCGAGAGACCCAGTACTTC	CASSQGSTSRETQYF
TRBJ1-1	TRBV4-2	NA	NA	TGTGCCAGCAGCCAAGATAGGAGGGACCAGAACACTGAAGCTTTCTTT	CASSQDRRDQNTEAFF
TRBJ2-3	TRBV5-6	few	NA	TGTGCCAGCAGCACAGGAGGGGTGGCTGTTGCTACGCAGTATTTT	CASSTGGVAVATQYF
TRBJ2-5	TRBV28	NA	NA	TGTGCCAGCAGTTTTGCCGGGGGCCAAGAGACCCAGTACTTC	CASSFAGGQETQYF
TRBJ1-2	TRBV20-1	few	NA	TGCAGTGCTCGAGGTTCATTCGGCTACACCTTC	CSARGSFGYTF
TRBJ1-2	TRBV4-2	few	TRBD1	TGTGCCAGCAGGGACAGGGCCGGGGCTGGCTACACCTTC	CASRDRAGAGYTF
TRBJ2-2	TRBV7-2	few	TRBD2	TGTGCCAGCAGCTTTACTAGCGGGAGTCCTCCCGGGGAGCTGTTTTTT	CASSFTSGSPPGELFF
TRBJ2-5	TRBV9	few	NA	TGTGCCAGCAGCGTATCCCAGGGCCGCCAAGAGACCCAGTACTTC	CASSVSQGRQETQYF
TRBJ1-5	TRBV4-3	NA	NA	TGCGCCAGCAGCCAAGAAGCGACAGGCGGTCAGCCCCAGCATTTT	CASSQEATGGQPQHF
TRBJ1-3	TRBV4-1	NA	NA	TGCGCCAGCAGCCAAGTGGCTGGGCTTGGAAACACCATATATTTT	CASSQVAGLGNTIYF
TRBJ1-1	TRBV6-5	few	NA	TGTGCCAGCAGTTACGGAGCGGGGGTGAACACTGAAGCTTTCTTT	CASSYGAGVNTEAFF
TRBJ1-2	TRBV7-9	few	NA	TGTGCCAGCAGCAACAGGGCCGGGGATGGCTACACCTTC	CASSNRAGDGYTF
TRBJ2-1	TRBV5-1	NA	NA	TGCGCCAGCAGCTTGGAGGGTAGCGGCCTGAAGGTTGGCCTTGAGCAGTTCTTC	CASSLEGSGLKVGLEQFF
TRBJ1-2	TRBV6-5	NA	NA	TGTGCCAGCACTTCGGGGGGCTGGGGCTACACCTTC	CASTSGGWGYTF
TRBJ2-3	TRBV29-1	NA	NA	TGCAGCGTTGAAGGGGGGACAAACACAGATACGCAGTATTTT	CSVEGGTNTDTQYF
TRBJ2-7	TRBV6-4	few	NA	TGTGCCAGCAGTGAAGGGGTAGGGCCCTACGAGCAGTACTTC	CASSEGVGPYEQYF
TRBJ1-1	TRBV30	few	NA	TGTGCCTGGAGTGTAAGCAACACTGAAGCTTTCTTT	CAWSVSNTEAFF
TRBJ2-7	TRBV30	few	TRBD1	TGTGCCTGGAACAGGGGGCAGTGGGAGCAGTACTTC	CAWNRGQWEQYF
TRBJ2-7	TRBV28	few	NA	TGTGCCAGCAACTGGGGGCAATCCGAGCAGTACTTC	CASNWGQSEQYF
TRBJ1-4	TRBV15	NA	TRBD1	TGTGCCACCAGCAGTCCCGACAGGGGAGGAAAAAAACTGTTTTTT	CATSSPDRGGKKLFF
TRBJ2-7	TRBV5-6	NA	TRBD1	TGTGCCAGCAGCAGGGACAGGGGGCGGTACGAGCAGTACTTC	CASSRDRGRYEQYF
TRBJ2-3	TRBV4-3	few	TRBD2	TGCGCCAGCAGCCAAGCGGGGACTAGCAGCGGCACAGATACGCAGTATTTT	CASSQAGTSSGTDTQYF
TRBJ2-7	TRBV4-3	NA	NA	TGCGCCAGCAGCCAAGTTAGGAGCTCCTACGAGCAGTACTTC	CASSQVRSSYEQYF
TRBJ1-1	TRBV18	few	NA	TGTGCCAGCTCACCCCCTACAGGGAGAGCGTACACTGAAGCTTTCTTT	CASSPPTGRAYTEAFF
TRBJ1-3	TRBV9	few	NA	TGTGCCAGCAGCGTTGATGACTGGTTTGGAAACACCATATATTTT	CASSVDDWFGNTIYF
TRBJ2-5	TRBV9	NA	NA	TGTGCCAGCAGCGGGCCCGGGGAGACCCAGTACTTC	CASSGPGETQYF
TRBJ2-2	TRBV30	NA	NA	TGTGCCTGGAGTGCCCCAGGGGCCGGCGGGTATACCGGGGAGCTGTTTTTT	CAWSAPGAGGYTGELFF
TRBJ1-1	TRBV29-1	few	NA	TGCAGCGTTGACCGACAGATGAACACTGAAGCTTTCTTT	CSVDRQMNTEAFF
TRBJ2-3	TRBV7-9	few	NA	TGTGCCAGCAGGGAGGGAAGCACAGATACGCAGTATTTT	CASREGSTDTQYF